The source of this T cell receptor (beta chain) is a study of regulatory T cells in long-lasting Graves disease. Time point meaning: persistent/refractory GD, antithyroid drugs over 5 years with positive TRAb. Researchers made the TCR library from RNA that was extracted from PBMCs. The authors built TCR beta libraries using iRepertoire HTBI primers and Arm-PCR of CDR3 regions. TCRdb reprocessed the multiplex PCR reads with MiXCR, giving one entry per CDR3 protein. The sample has some 330,000 distinct CDR3 sequences, roughly 24% seen once; the top ten hold 28%. Germline V lookup: CDR1 SGHAT, CDR2 FQNNGV. The V end lost 1 base, the J end lost 1 base, and 6 bases lay between the germline ends. This CDR3 contains 14 residues.

The chain couples TRBV11-2 to TRBJ2-3; D uncertain. This TCR was sampled from a woman in her thirties or forties with Graves disease. Sequencing used peripheral blood mononuclear cells (PBMCs), obtained when the disease was refractory, from a patient treated with antithyroid drugs. DNA for the CDR3: TGTGCCAGCAGCTTAGGACATCGCACAGATACGCAGTATTTT. It is translated as CASSLGHRTDTQYF.